The 20 T cell receptor beta chains below all came from one sample that was sequenced in a study of T cell responses to AZD1222 COVID-19 vaccine. Only in-frame clones appear in the TCRdb table, and some are missing; sequencing was by immunoSEQ multiplex PCR. Of approximately 21,000 clones listed, approximately 84% are singletons. The source was peripheral blood, collected 28 days after the second AZD1222 dose. The receptor set was obtained from an adult who received the AZD1222 COVID-19 vaccine.

This clone was seen a few times. The chain combines TRBV30 with TRBJ1-4, with a weak D call TRBD1 (5 bases). The CDR3 sequence is 12 residues long. CDR1 is GTSNPN and CDR2 is SVGIG in the germline V gene (reference sequence). The V end was cut by 2 bases, the J end by 10 bases, with 11 bases between. CDR3 sequence reads: CAWSTRVAKLFF. The CDR3 DNA follows: TGTGCCTGGAGTACCAGGGTAGCAAAACTGTTTTTT.

The J gene is TRBJ2-1, the V gene TRBV4-1; TRBD2 agrees at 9 bases. V shed 1 base, J shed 8 bases, and the junction held 9 bases outside the gene matches. Germline values: CDR1 MGHRA, CDR2 YSYEKL. This CDR3 is 16 amino acids long. In DNA, the CDR3 is TGCGCCAGCAGCCAAGTGCCAAGCGGGAGGTTCTATGAGCAGTTCTTC. Translated, it gives CASSQVPSGRFYEQFF.

V gene TRBV2 combines with J gene TRBJ1-1, with D tentatively TRBD1 (5 bases). CDR1 is SNHLY and CDR2 is FYNNEI in the germline V gene. The CDR3 has 17 residues. The V and J ends lost 1 base and 0 bases respectively, with 15 bases between them. This CDR3 is CASSEGLTAFMNTEAFF. For the CDR3, the DNA is TGTGCCAGCAGTGAAGGGTTGACAGCGTTCATGAACACTGAAGCTTTCTTT.

The V and J genes are TRBV7-9 and TRBJ2-1, with D perhaps matching TRBD2 (5 bases). The CDR3 runs to 14 residues. Trimming removed 3 bases at V and 4 bases at J, with 10 bases between. CDR1 and CDR2 from the germline V gene are SEHNR and FQNEAQ (reference sequence). CDR3 bases: TGTGCCAGCAGCTTGAAGGACTTATACAATGAGCAGTTCTTC. Amino acids: CASSLKDLYNEQFF.

The V call is TRBV7-9, the J call TRBJ1-2; the match to TRBD1 covers 7 bases. V lost 3 bases, J lost 0 bases, and 1 base stayed unmatched. The CDR3 has 14 amino acids. Germline V gene data show CDR1 as SEHNR and CDR2 as FQNEAQ (reference sequence). This CDR3 is CASSFQGANYGYTF. CDR3 in DNA: TGTGCCAGCAGCTTTCAGGGGGCTAACTATGGCTACACCTTC.

The rearrangement uses TRBV29-1 and TRBJ2-3, with D uncertain. CDR1 and CDR2 (germline): SQVTM, ANQGSEA. Trimming took off 4 bases at V and 0 bases at J, with 8 bases between the two ends. The CDR3 covers 13 residues. The CDR3 sequence is CSVAVGSTDTQYF. Here the CDR3 DNA reads TGCAGCGTTGCGGTCGGTAGCACAGATACGCAGTATTTT.

This sequence joins TRBV19 and TRBJ1-3; perhaps TRBD1 as D (5 bases). This CDR3 region has 15 residues. CDR1 is LNHDA, CDR2 SQIVND, per germline (reference sequence). V gave up 5 bases and J gave up 0 bases, with 11 bases separating them. The CDR3 here is CASSADIYSGNTIYF. CDR3 coding DNA: TGTGCCAGTAGTGCGGACATTTACTCTGGAAACACCATATATTTT.

This sequence joins TRBV6-4 and TRBJ2-3; 9 bases agree with TRBD2. Germline trimming cut 5 bases from V and 1 base from J; bases unmatched to any gene: 1. The CDR3 sequence is 14 residues long. The V gene's germline CDR1 is MRHNA and CDR2 SNTAGT. The CDR3 nucleotides read TGTGCCAGCAGTCCTAGCGGGGGCACAGATACGCAGTATTTT. It translates to CASSPSGGTDTQYF.

This chain joins TRBV4-1 and TRBJ1-1; weak D call: TRBD1 (6 bases). Trimming took 0 bases from V and 6 from J, leaving 17 bases between them. The CDR3 loop spans 16 amino acids. The V gene's germline CDR1 is MGHRA and CDR2 YSYEKL. The CDR3 DNA sequence: TGCGCCAGCAGCCAAGATCCTGGGGGGGCGCAGCCTGAAGCTTTCTTT. It encodes CASSQDPGGAQPEAFF.

This clone has a handful of counts. The genes are TRBV19 and TRBJ1-1; 8 bases match TRBD1. This CDR3 is built from 17 residues. V lost 1 base to trimming and J lost 6 bases; unmatched junction nucleotides: 13. The germline V gene encodes CDR1 LNHDA and CDR2 SQIVND (reference sequence). The DNA of the CDR3 is TGTGCCAGTAGTATAGGCTCGGACAGGGCCTATGGATCTGAAGCTTTCTTT. It translates to CASSIGSDRAYGSEAFF.

This chain connects TRBV2 to TRBJ1-2; 9 nucleotides align to TRBD1. The CDR3 runs to 15 residues. V was pared by 6 bases and J by 4 bases, with 9 bases of the junction left unmatched. Germline lookup yields CDR1 SNHLY and CDR2 FYNNEI. The DNA of the CDR3 is TGTGCCAGCAGCCTGAGAACAGGGGGCCCCTATGGCTACACCTTC. This encodes CASSLRTGGPYGYTF. Full variable domain (missing parts from reference TRBV2 and TRBJ1-2): EPEVTQTPSHQVTQMGQEVILRCVPISNHLYFYWYRQILGQKVEFLVSFYNNEISEKSEIFDDQFSVERPDGSNFTLKIRSTKLEDSAMYFCASSLRTGGPYGYTFGSGTRLTVV.

This sequence joins TRBV30 and TRBJ2-5, with D tentatively TRBD1 or TRBD2 (5 bases each). Trimming removed 1 base from V and 4 bases from J, with 10 bases in between. Germline V gene data show CDR1 as GTSNPN and CDR2 as SVGIG (reference sequence). The CDR3 sequence is 13 residues long. The CDR3 DNA sequence: TGTGCCTGGAGTGGTGGGGGTGGAGAGACCCAGTACTTC. Translating it yields CAWSGGGGETQYF.

This chain connects TRBV4-1 to TRBJ1-3, with a weak D call TRBD1 (6 bases). Germline V gene data show CDR1 as MGHRA and CDR2 as YSYEKL. The CDR3 spans 17 residues. V was trimmed by 0 bases and J by 3 bases, leaving 15 bases between them. The CDR3 loop reads CASSQDDTGFGGNTIYF. DNA for the CDR3: TGCGCCAGCAGCCAAGATGACACAGGGTTTGGTGGAAACACCATATATTTT.

This chain links TRBV5-8 with TRBJ2-5; 9 bases agree with TRBD2. V shed 0 bases, J shed 1 base, and the junction held 10 bases outside the gene matches. The CDR3 loop spans 18 amino acids. The germline CDR1 and CDR2 sequences are SGHTS and YDEGEE. This CDR3 is CASSLGSGGRAPQETQYF. CDR3 in DNA: TGTGCCAGCAGCTTGGGTTCAGGCGGGAGGGCCCCCCAAGAGACCCAGTACTTC.

This clone appeared once. CDR3 sequence: CAINGANNQPQHF. CDR3 coding DNA: TGTGCCATCAATGGGGCCAACAATCAGCCCCAGCATTTT. This rearrangement joins TRBV10-3 to TRBJ1-5, with D possibly TRBD1 on 5 matching bases. The CDR3 sequence is 13 residues long. Trimming took 7 bases from V and 3 from J, leaving 10 bases between them. Germline loops: CDR1 ENHRY, CDR2 SYGVKD.

The chain carries TRBV24-1 and TRBJ2-5; no firm D call. V dropped 3 bases and J dropped 5 bases, with 9 bases sitting between them. Germline V gene data show CDR1 as KGHDR and CDR2 as SFDVKD. The CDR3 contains 13 residues. In nucleotides, the CDR3 is TGTGCCACCAGTGATCCCGCGGACGAGACCCAGTACTTC. Translated, it gives CATSDPADETQYF.

The rearrangement uses TRBV5-1 and TRBJ2-3, with 10 bases fitting TRBD2. There are 16 residues in the CDR3. The V gene's germline CDR1 is SGHRS and CDR2 YFSETQ. V lost 1 base to trimming and J lost 1 base; unmatched junction nucleotides: 3. CDR3 in amino acids: CASSLKGLAGTDTQYF. CDR3 DNA sequence: TGCGCCAGCAGCTTGAAAGGACTAGCGGGCACAGATACGCAGTATTTT.

The chain uses TRBV5-1 and TRBJ2-5; 7 bases are shared with TRBD1. After removal of 1 base from V and 2 bases from J, the junction contained 5 bases not matched to a gene. Germline-derived CDR1 and CDR2 are SGHRS and YFSETQ. The CDR3 is 15 amino acids. CDR3 sequence: CASSLPQTGQETQYF. CDR3 DNA sequence: TGCGCCAGCAGCTTGCCTCAGACAGGGCAAGAGACCCAGTACTTC.

This clone was detected only once. The chain joins TRBV4-3 to TRBJ2-7; TRBD2 matches 10 bases. With 4 bases clipped from V and 6 bases from J, the junction kept 12 bases outside the gene matches. This CDR3 comprises 16 residues. Germline assignment: CDR1 LGHNA and CDR2 YSLEER. CDR3 coding DNA: TGCGCCAGCAGCCCGGGGCCCCTAGCGGGAGCTAGCGAGCAGTACTTC. Protein product: CASSPGPLAGASEQYF.

The rearrangement uses TRBV2 and TRBJ2-6, with D tentatively TRBD2 (6 bases). The V gene lost 6 bases and the J gene lost 2 bases, with 11 bases spanning the gap. Germline V gene lookup returns CDR1 SNHLY and CDR2 FYNNEI. The CDR3 runs 15 residues. The CDR3 DNA reads as TGTGCCAGCAGCGAGGAGGGAGCTGGGGCCAACGTCCTGACTTTC. This codes for CASSEEGAGANVLTF.